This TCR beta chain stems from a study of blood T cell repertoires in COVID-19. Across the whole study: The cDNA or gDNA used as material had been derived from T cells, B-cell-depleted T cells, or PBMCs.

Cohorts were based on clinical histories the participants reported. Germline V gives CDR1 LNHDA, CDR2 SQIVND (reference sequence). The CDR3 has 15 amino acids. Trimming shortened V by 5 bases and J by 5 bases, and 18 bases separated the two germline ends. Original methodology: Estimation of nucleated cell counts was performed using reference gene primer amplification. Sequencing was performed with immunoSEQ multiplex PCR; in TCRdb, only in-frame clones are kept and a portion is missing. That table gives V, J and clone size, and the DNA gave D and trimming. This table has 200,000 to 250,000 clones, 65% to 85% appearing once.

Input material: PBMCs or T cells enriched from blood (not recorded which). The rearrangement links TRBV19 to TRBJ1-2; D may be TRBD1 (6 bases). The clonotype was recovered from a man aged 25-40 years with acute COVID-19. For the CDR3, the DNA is TGTGCCAGTAGTTCTCGGGGACAAGGGGTGTATGGCTACACCTTC. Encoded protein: CASSSRGQGVYGYTF.